These T cell receptor beta chains were read from a single sample in a study of T cells in Graves' hyperthyroidism and ophthalmopathy. Via MiXCR, TCRdb re-called the multiplex PCR reads, giving one row per CDR3 protein. The sample contains about 640,000 distinct CDR3 sequences, around 21% of which appear only once. The specimen sequenced was blood. These receptors were collected from a man aged 25 to 40 with Graves' ophthalmopathy. Each CDR3 is given with its conserved first and last residue. The order of the fields is clone size, J gene, D gene, V gene, CDR3 DNA, CDR3 protein. The D gene is left open where the match is weak. For some rows the clone size is stated as once, few or many, or as a class when expanded; others skip it.

clone_size: few
j_call: TRBJ1-1
d_call: NA
v_call: TRBV28
cdr3_nt: TGTGCCAGCATTGTAGGGTGGAACACTGAAGCTTTCTTT
cdr3_aa: CASIVGWNTEAFF

clone_size: NA
j_call: TRBJ2-2
d_call: TRBD2
v_call: TRBV3-1
cdr3_nt: TGTGCCAGCAGCCAACCATCGACTAGCGGGAGGGCCTCCACCGGGGAGCTGTTTTTT
cdr3_aa: CASSQPSTSGRASTGELFF

clone_size: NA
j_call: TRBJ1-3
d_call: TRBD1
v_call: TRBV6-1
cdr3_nt: TGTGCCAGCAGGGACGCCCAGGGGGCTGGAAACACCATATATTTT
cdr3_aa: CASRDAQGAGNTIYF

clone_size: few
j_call: TRBJ2-1
d_call: NA
v_call: TRBV5-1
cdr3_nt: TGCGCCAGCAGCTGGAGCGGACTAGAGCAGTTCTTC
cdr3_aa: CASSWSGLEQFF

clone_size: NA
j_call: TRBJ2-7
d_call: NA
v_call: TRBV6-5
cdr3_nt: TGTGCCAGCAGTTACTTCGAGGGGGGGAGCTCCTACGAGCAGTACTTC
cdr3_aa: CASSYFEGGSSYEQYF

clone_size: many
j_call: TRBJ2-7
d_call: NA
v_call: TRBV28
cdr3_nt: TGTGCCAGCAGTTTAGCGGGGAACGACGAGCAGTACTTC
cdr3_aa: CASSLAGNDEQYF

clone_size: NA
j_call: TRBJ2-1
d_call: TRBD2
v_call: TRBV20-1
cdr3_nt: TGCAGTGCTACTAGCGCGGGGACCGGGACTACAATCAATGAGCAGTTCTTC
cdr3_aa: CSATSAGTGTTINEQFF

clone_size: NA
j_call: TRBJ2-5
d_call: NA
v_call: TRBV4-1
cdr3_nt: TGCGCCAGCAGCCAGTGGACAAGCGAGACCCAGTACTTC
cdr3_aa: CASSQWTSETQYF

clone_size: NA
j_call: TRBJ1-1
d_call: NA
v_call: TRBV5-1
cdr3_nt: TGCGCCAGCAGCTTGGGTAGACCGGGACAAGTTTTCACTGAAGCTTTCTTT
cdr3_aa: CASSLGRPGQVFTEAFF

clone_size: NA
j_call: TRBJ1-1
d_call: NA
v_call: TRBV11-2
cdr3_nt: TGTGCCAGCAGCCCTCCGGGGCAGCTCACTGAAGCTTTCTTT
cdr3_aa: CASSPPGQLTEAFF

clone_size: many
j_call: TRBJ2-1
d_call: TRBD2
v_call: TRBV28
cdr3_nt: TGTGCCAGCAGTTCCCGGACTAGCGAGTACCGACCCTACAATGAGCAGTTCTTC
cdr3_aa: CASSSRTSEYRPYNEQFF

clone_size: many
j_call: TRBJ1-2
d_call: NA
v_call: TRBV20-1
cdr3_nt: TGCAGTGCTCCCGAGGGGGGACGTGGCTACACCTTC
cdr3_aa: CSAPEGGRGYTF

clone_size: NA
j_call: TRBJ1-6
d_call: NA
v_call: TRBV5-1
cdr3_nt: TGCGCCAGCAGCTTTGCAGGGGAGGGATCACCCCTCCACTTT
cdr3_aa: CASSFAGEGSPLHF

clone_size: many
j_call: TRBJ1-1
d_call: TRBD1
v_call: TRBV5-1
cdr3_nt: TGCGCCAGCAGCCCCGGGACAGGTCGGGACGCTGAAGCTTTCTTT
cdr3_aa: CASSPGTGRDAEAFF

clone_size: few
j_call: TRBJ2-1
d_call: NA
v_call: TRBV12-3/TRBV12-4
cdr3_nt: TGTGCCAGCAGTTTAATATTAGCTAGCTCCTACAATGAGCAGTTCTTC
cdr3_aa: CASSLILASSYNEQFF

clone_size: NA
j_call: TRBJ2-1
d_call: NA
v_call: TRBV12-3/TRBV12-4
cdr3_nt: TGTGCCAGCAGTGTAATTCCGGTCGCGGATGAGCAGTTCTTC
cdr3_aa: CASSVIPVADEQFF

clone_size: few
j_call: TRBJ2-1
d_call: TRBD1
v_call: TRBV5-1
cdr3_nt: TGCGCCAGCAGCTTGTTCACCGACAGGGTGAACAATGAGCAGTTCTTC
cdr3_aa: CASSLFTDRVNNEQFF

clone_size: few
j_call: TRBJ1-1
d_call: NA
v_call: TRBV9
cdr3_nt: TGTGCCAGCAGCGTAAACCCGAGATTGGGGATGAACACTGAAGCTTTCTTT
cdr3_aa: CASSVNPRLGMNTEAFF

clone_size: NA
j_call: TRBJ1-1
d_call: NA
v_call: TRBV5-4
cdr3_nt: TGTGCCGGCAGCGCCAACAGGGTTAACACTGAAGCTTTCTTT
cdr3_aa: CAGSANRVNTEAFF

clone_size: many
j_call: TRBJ2-7
d_call: TRBD1
v_call: TRBV6-9
cdr3_nt: TGTGCCAGCAGTTATTTGGACAGGGGGAGTCACGAGCAGTACTTC
cdr3_aa: CASSYLDRGSHEQYF

clone_size: NA
j_call: TRBJ1-5
d_call: NA
v_call: TRBV15
cdr3_nt: TGTGCCACCAGCAGAGAAGAGGGAAGAAATCAGCCCCAGCATTTT
cdr3_aa: CATSREEGRNQPQHF

clone_size: few
j_call: TRBJ2-7
d_call: TRBD1
v_call: TRBV6-1
cdr3_nt: TGTGCCAGCAGTGAAACGACAGGGGTGAGCTCCTACGAGCAGTACTTC
cdr3_aa: CASSETTGVSSYEQYF

clone_size: few
j_call: TRBJ2-6
d_call: NA
v_call: TRBV7-2
cdr3_nt: TGTGCCAGCAGCTACCGTCAGATATCTGGGGCCAACGTCCTGACTTTC
cdr3_aa: CASSYRQISGANVLTF

clone_size: NA
j_call: TRBJ2-1
d_call: TRBD1
v_call: TRBV19
cdr3_nt: TGTGCCAGTAGTCGGGCGGCCGCCGGGACAGGGTTTAGGAATGAGCAGTTCTTC
cdr3_aa: CASSRAAAGTGFRNEQFF

clone_size: NA
j_call: TRBJ2-7
d_call: NA
v_call: TRBV6-1
cdr3_nt: TGTGCCAGCAGTGAAAGGATGGGGGGTCTGATGGACGAGCAGTACTTC
cdr3_aa: CASSERMGGLMDEQYF

clone_size: many
j_call: TRBJ2-1
d_call: TRBD1
v_call: TRBV24-1
cdr3_nt: TGTGCCACCAGTCCCGGGACAGGGGGGCCTAATGAGCAGTTCTTC
cdr3_aa: CATSPGTGGPNEQFF

clone_size: NA
j_call: TRBJ2-2
d_call: TRBD1
v_call: TRBV7-9
cdr3_nt: TGTGCCAGCAGCCAAGCTCCCAGATCCGGGACAGGTGGTGTCGGGGAGCTGTTTTTT
cdr3_aa: CASSQAPRSGTGGVGELFF

clone_size: few
j_call: TRBJ1-2
d_call: NA
v_call: TRBV20-1
cdr3_nt: TGCAGTGCCCCCAGGCCAGGGCGAGGCTATGGCTACACCTTC
cdr3_aa: CSAPRPGRGYGYTF

clone_size: NA
j_call: TRBJ2-1
d_call: NA
v_call: TRBV7-9
cdr3_nt: TGTGCCAGCAGCTTAGTGTCTGGGGGCCGGGGGGACCCCCGGTTCTTC
cdr3_aa: CASSLVSGGRGDPRFF

clone_size: NA
j_call: TRBJ2-7
d_call: NA
v_call: TRBV15
cdr3_nt: TGTGCCACCAGCAGAGAGCGGGGAAACCCCTACGAGCAGTACTTC
cdr3_aa: CATSRERGNPYEQYF

clone_size: many
j_call: TRBJ2-1
d_call: TRBD1
v_call: TRBV20-1
cdr3_nt: TGCAGTGCTATTGACAGGGACGATGAGCAGTTCTTC
cdr3_aa: CSAIDRDDEQFF

clone_size: many
j_call: TRBJ1-2
d_call: NA
v_call: TRBV28
cdr3_nt: TGTGCCAGCAGTTTTGGGGAGGCCTATGGCTACACCTTC
cdr3_aa: CASSFGEAYGYTF

clone_size: NA
j_call: TRBJ1-6
d_call: NA
v_call: TRBV6-1
cdr3_nt: TGTGCCACCCTATCCCCTCAGACATATTATAATTCACCCCTCCACTTT
cdr3_aa: CATLSPQTYYNSPLHF

clone_size: many
j_call: TRBJ2-4
d_call: TRBD2
v_call: TRBV20-1
cdr3_nt: TGCAGTGCCTCGGGACTAGGGGGGAACATTCAGTACTTC
cdr3_aa: CSASGLGGNIQYF

clone_size: NA
j_call: TRBJ2-7
d_call: NA
v_call: TRBV28
cdr3_nt: TGTGCCAGCAAAACTACGGGGCTGAGCTACGAGCAGTACTTC
cdr3_aa: CASKTTGLSYEQYF

clone_size: NA
j_call: TRBJ2-7
d_call: NA
v_call: TRBV27
cdr3_nt: TGTGCCAGCAGTAAGTTTTCAGGGGCCGATTTCTACGAGCAGTACTTC
cdr3_aa: CASSKFSGADFYEQYF

clone_size: few
j_call: TRBJ1-2
d_call: NA
v_call: TRBV6-5
cdr3_nt: TGTGCCAGCAGTTACTCTGCAACATCTAACTATGGCTACACCTTC
cdr3_aa: CASSYSATSNYGYTF

clone_size: few
j_call: TRBJ1-4
d_call: NA
v_call: TRBV2
cdr3_nt: TGTGCCAGCAGTGAGTCGATTGAAAAACTGCTTTTT
cdr3_aa: CASSESIEKLLF

clone_size: many
j_call: TRBJ2-7
d_call: NA
v_call: TRBV11-2
cdr3_nt: TGTGCCAGCAGCTTTAGGGCAGAGTGGGACGAGCAGTACTTC
cdr3_aa: CASSFRAEWDEQYF

clone_size: few
j_call: TRBJ2-1
d_call: TRBD2
v_call: TRBV29-1
cdr3_nt: TGCAGCGCATCATCCAAGTCGGGACTAGCGGGCAATGAGCAGTTCTTC
cdr3_aa: CSASSKSGLAGNEQFF

clone_size: few
j_call: TRBJ2-1
d_call: NA
v_call: TRBV27
cdr3_nt: TGTGCCAGCAGTCCACGACCCGGAGCGACCTACAATGAGCAGTTCTTC
cdr3_aa: CASSPRPGATYNEQFF

clone_size: NA
j_call: TRBJ2-3
d_call: NA
v_call: TRBV6-1
cdr3_nt: TGTGCCAGCAGTGAATCCCAAAACCCAAGTACGCAGTATTTT
cdr3_aa: CASSESQNPSTQYF

clone_size: NA
j_call: TRBJ2-7
d_call: TRBD1
v_call: TRBV24-1
cdr3_nt: TGTGCCACGTCCGAGACAGGGGGGGAGCAGTACTTC
cdr3_aa: CATSETGGEQYF

clone_size: few
j_call: TRBJ2-7
d_call: NA
v_call: TRBV5-4
cdr3_nt: TGTGCCAGCAGCTTTCCAGGGAGCGAGCAGTACTTC
cdr3_aa: CASSFPGSEQYF